Listed here are 27 T cell receptor beta chains from one sample, sequenced in a study of shared clonotypes between healthy human individuals. Produced via immunoSEQ multiplex PCR; TCRdb's table is partial and in-frame only. This sample has about 2.4 million clones, with just over 90% found just once. Sequencing was done on a sample of naive CD4+ T cells sorted from blood. Described subset: CD45RA+ positively selected. All receptors derive from a man aged 18 to 29 in good health.

CDR3 region: CATGTGALGEQYF. CDR3 coding DNA: TGTGCCACCGGGACGGGGGCGCTCGGCGAGCAGTACTTC. The rearrangement links TRBV5-4 to TRBJ2-7, with D possibly called TRBD1 or TRBD2 (6 bases each). The length of the CDR3 is 13 residues. Per germline, CDR1 SGHNT and CDR2 YYREEE (reference sequence). The V end lost 9 bases, the J end lost 6 bases, and 19 bases lay between the germline ends.

This chain joins TRBV20-1 and TRBJ2-3; D remains unclear. The ends were cut back, 4 bases at V and 4 bases at J, with 6 bases in the middle. The CDR3 is 11 amino acids. Looked up from germline, CDR1 is DFQATT and CDR2 is SNEGSKA (reference sequence). CDR3 in amino acids: CSAIKADTQYF. In DNA form, the CDR3 reads TGCAGTGCTATAAAGGCAGATACGCAGTATTTT.

V gene TRBV5-1 combines with J gene TRBJ2-3; D not resolved. Trimming stripped 2 bases from V and 2 bases from J, with 9 bases between. CDR1 SGHRS and CDR2 YFSETQ come from the germline V gene. CDR3 length: 14 residues. The CDR3 spells CASSFGEVTDTQYF. CDR3 nucleotides: TGCGCCAGCAGCTTTGGGGAAGTCACAGATACGCAGTATTTT.

V and J are TRBV18 and TRBJ1-2; D not certain. Between the trimmed V and J ends, which lost 3 bases and 4 bases, there was a span of 9 bases. The length of the CDR3 is 13 residues. The V gene's germline CDR1 is KGHSH and CDR2 LQKENI. CDR3 residues: CASSPQRAYGYTF. The CDR3 DNA reads as TGTGCCAGCTCACCTCAACGGGCCTATGGCTACACCTTC.

This chain uses TRBV30 with TRBJ1-3, with D possibly matching TRBD1 (6 bases). The V gene's germline CDR1 is GTSNPN and CDR2 SVGIG (reference sequence). The ends were cut back, 3 bases at V and 4 bases at J, with 22 bases in the middle. The CDR3 consists of 17 residues. CDR3 sequence (DNA): TGTGCCTGGAGGATGTGGGGGACACCGCGGGGAGGAAACACCATATATTTT. Amino acid sequence: CAWRMWGTPRGGNTIYF. Using reference TRBV30 and TRBJ1-3 for the parts outside the CDR3, the full variable domain is SQTIHQWPATLVQPVGSPLSLECTVEGTSNPNLYWYRQAAGRGLQLLFYSVGIGQISSEVPQNLSASRPQDRQFILSSKKLLLSDSGFYLCAWRMWGTPRGGNTIYFGEGSWLTVV.

The chain links TRBV18 to TRBJ2-1; D is ambiguous. Germline CDR1 KGHSH, CDR2 LQKENI. The V gene lost 1 base and the J gene lost 1 base, with 8 bases spanning the gap. The CDR3 loop spans 15 amino acids. In DNA, the CDR3 is TGTGCCAGCTCACCACGCATGGGGTCCTACAATGAGCAGTTCTTC. It encodes CASSPRMGSYNEQFF.

The V and J genes are TRBV11-1 and TRBJ2-3, with D uncertain. CDR3 size: 12 residues. The germline V gene encodes CDR1 SGHAT and CDR2 FQDESV (reference sequence). With 1 base removed from V and 7 bases from J, the gap between germline ends came to 6 bases. The CDR3 loop is CASSLEVNTQYF. CDR3 DNA sequence: TGTGCCAGCAGCTTAGAAGTAAATACGCAGTATTTT.

CDR3: CSAGGGKGTEAFF. CDR3 coding DNA: TGCAGCGCCGGTGGGGGGAAGGGGACTGAAGCTTTCTTT. J is TRBJ1-1 and V is TRBV29-1, with a possible D match to TRBD1 (5 bases). Germline CDR1 is SQVTM and CDR2 is ANQGSEA. This CDR3 spans 13 amino acids. Trimming removed 7 bases from V and 5 bases from J, with 17 bases in between.

The chain has TRBV4-3 and TRBJ2-2, with TRBD2 matching over 9 bases. CDR1 LGHNA and CDR2 YSLEER come from the germline V gene. V shed 0 bases and J 6 bases; nucleotides not matched to a gene: 8. The CDR3 covers 17 residues. CDR3 nucleotides: TGCGCCAGCAGCCAAGAAGGCGCGGGAGGGCTCCCCGGGGAGCTGTTTTTT. This encodes CASSQEGAGGLPGELFF.

V usage is TRBV19 and J usage is TRBJ2-7, with 11 bases lining up with TRBD2. Germline V gene data show CDR1 as LNHDA and CDR2 as SQIVND (reference sequence). This CDR3 is 15 amino acids long. Trimming cost V 6 bases and J 3 bases; bases outside gene matches: 7. The CDR3 coding sequence is TGTGCCAGTAGCCTTGGGACTAGCGGAGACTACGAGCAGTACTTC. This sequence encodes CASSLGTSGDYEQYF.

This chain links TRBV9 with TRBJ1-2, with no clear D. The CDR3 extends over 16 amino acids. Germline V gives CDR1 SGDLS, CDR2 YYNGEE. V was cut by 4 bases and J by 7 bases, with 23 bases left in between. The CDR3 region has the DNA TGTGCCAGCAGCCCACCCCCCGAGACTCCGATCAGTGGCTACACCTTC. Protein product: CASSPPPETPISGYTF.

V is TRBV10-3 and J is TRBJ2-5; TRBD2 agrees at 10 bases. This CDR3 comprises 16 residues. The trim removed 2 bases at V and 1 base at J, leaving 4 bases unmatched. Per the germline V gene, CDR1 is ENHRY and CDR2 is SYGVKD. As DNA, the CDR3 is TGTGCCATCAGTGAGGAGGCTAGCGGGGGCCAAGAGACCCAGTACTTC. This gives the protein CAISEEASGGQETQYF.

V gene TRBV30 combines with J gene TRBJ2-7; 8 bases line up with TRBD2. This CDR3 contains 14 residues. Losses at the gene ends were 5 bases for V and 3 bases for J; bases not matched to a gene: 9. CDR1 and CDR2 from the germline V gene are GTSNPN and SVGIG (reference sequence). As DNA, the CDR3 is TGTGCCTGGGCACCGGGAGGGTCCATCTACGAGCAGTACTTC. Its translation is CAWAPGGSIYEQYF. The variable domain in full, completed from reference TRBV30 and TRBJ2-7, reads SQTIHQWPATLVQPVGSPLSLECTVEGTSNPNLYWYRQAAGRGLQLLFYSVGIGQISSEVPQNLSASRPQDRQFILSSKKLLLSDSGFYLCAWAPGGSIYEQYFGPGTRLTVT.

The chain carries TRBV5-6 and TRBJ1-3; a possible D gene is TRBD1 (6 bases). The CDR3 contains 15 residues. The germline V and J ends were trimmed by 3 bases and 1 base, with 11 bases remaining between them. Germline V gene data show CDR1 as SGHDT and CDR2 as YYEEEE. CDR3 loop: CASSWGTHSGNTIYF. In DNA, the CDR3 is TGTGCCAGCAGCTGGGGGACACATTCTGGAAACACCATATATTTT.

The V and J genes are TRBV6-1 and TRBJ2-3; no firm D call. The CDR3 totals 11 residues. Germline V CDR1 and CDR2: MNHNS, SASEGT. V was trimmed by 4 bases and J by 5 bases, leaving 4 bases between them. In DNA form, the CDR3 reads TGTGCCAGCAGTGTTAAAGATACGCAGTATTTT. This gives the protein CASSVKDTQYF.

CDR3 amino acids: CASCQYPNSEKLFF. CDR3 bases: TGTGCCAGCTGCCAATATCCCAACTCTGAAAAACTGTTTTTT. The chain recombines TRBV28 with TRBJ1-4, with no clear D. CDR1 and CDR2 from the germline V gene are MDHEN and SYDVKM. V shed 8 bases and J shed 7 bases, with 17 bases lying between them. CDR3 length equals 14 residues.

For this clone: Other DNA variants within this sample encode the same CDR3. The chain employs TRBV9 and TRBJ2-1; 11 positions match TRBD1. Germline V gene lookup returns CDR1 SGDLS and CDR2 YYNGEE. The CDR3 spans 15 residues. V lost 3 bases and J lost 3; bases outside the gene matches: 2. The DNA of the CDR3 is TGTGCCAGCAGCGGCGGGACAGGGGGCTACAATGAGCAGTTCTTC. Its protein is CASSGGTGGYNEQFF.

This chain's CDR3 is CASSLGSREETQYF. CDR3 in DNA: TGTGCCAGCAGCTTGGGGTCTAGAGAAGAGACCCAGTACTTC. The chain employs TRBV5-8 and TRBJ2-5; D gene ambiguous. Per the germline V gene, CDR1 is SGHTS and CDR2 is YDEGEE. Trimming left V 0 bases short and J 3 bases short, with 9 bases between. There are 14 residues in the CDR3.

The CDR3 DNA is TGCGCCAGCAGCTTAAAGCGGGGTCAGATACAAGAGACCCAGTACTTC. Its translation is CASSLKRGQIQETQYF. The genes are TRBV5-1 and TRBJ2-5, with 7 bases fitting TRBD2. The V segment lost 2 bases and the J segment 2 bases; nucleotides outside the gene matches: 9. From germline, CDR1 is SGHRS and CDR2 YFSETQ. The CDR3 consists of 16 residues.

The gene calls are TRBV5-6 and TRBJ1-5; tentatively, D is TRBD1 (6 bases). V was shortened by 2 bases and J by 4 bases, with 13 bases between the two germline ends. Germline loops: CDR1 SGHDT, CDR2 YYEEEE. The CDR3 is 15 amino acids. CDR3 in DNA: TGTGCCAGCAGCTTACTAGGACAGAGTAATCAGCCCCAGCATTTT. Protein sequence: CASSLLGQSNQPQHF.

The CDR3 loop reads CASSNQPQPQHF. The CDR3 nucleotides are TGTGCCAGCAGTAACCAACCTCAGCCCCAGCATTTT. J is TRBJ1-5 and V is TRBV2, with unresolved D. The V end lost 5 bases, the J end lost 6 bases, and 8 bases lay between the germline ends. Germline CDR1 and CDR2: SNHLY and FYNNEI. CDR3 length: 12 residues.

The rearrangement links TRBV5-1 to TRBJ2-7; tentatively, D is TRBD2 (7 bases). V shed 2 bases and J shed 5 bases, with 14 bases lying between them. This CDR3 has 14 residues. In germline, CDR1 is SGHRS, CDR2 YFSETQ. The CDR3 DNA reads TGCGCCAGCAGCTTATCGGGGGGCGGCGACGAGCAGTACTTC. It specifies CASSLSGGGDEQYF.

The V and J genes are TRBV4-1 and TRBJ2-1, with unresolved D. This CDR3 region has 17 residues. CDR1 is MGHRA, CDR2 YSYEKL, per germline. V lost 2 bases to trimming and J lost 0 bases, with 14 bases between them. The CDR3 reads CASSQRTVGNSYNEQFF. The CDR3 nucleotides read TGCGCCAGCAGCCAACGGACGGTAGGTAACTCCTACAATGAGCAGTTCTTC.

The chain joins TRBV18 to TRBJ2-1; 7 bases are a match to TRBD2. The CDR3 has 20 amino acids. The germline CDR1 and CDR2 sequences are KGHSH and LQKENI. With V trimmed by 0 bases and J by 6 bases, 20 bases remained unmatched. As DNA, the CDR3 is TGTGCCAGCTCACCACCTGTCTCGAAGGGAACGGGGCGGGAGTCCAATGAGCAGTTCTTC. Its protein is CASSPPVSKGTGRESNEQFF.

The V call is TRBV5-8, the J call TRBJ1-6, with no clear D. The germline V gene encodes CDR1 SGHTS and CDR2 YDEGEE. The CDR3 is made up of 14 amino acids. The V gene lost 8 bases and the J gene lost 3 bases, with 12 bases spanning the gap. This CDR3 is CASEGRLYNSPLHF. The CDR3 bases are TGTGCCAGTGAGGGCCGCCTCTATAATTCACCCCTCCACTTT.

DNA for the CDR3: TGTGCCAGCGGACAGGGTCAGTTCTTC. Amino acid sequence: CASGQGQFF. This chain links TRBV6-6 with TRBJ2-1; TRBD1 agrees at 8 bases. The CDR3 covers 9 residues. V shed 8 bases, J shed 13 bases, and the junction held 1 base outside the gene matches. The germline V gene has CDR1 MNHNY and CDR2 SVGAGI (reference sequence).

The V and J genes are TRBV4-1 and TRBJ1-1; no clear D. Germline-derived CDR1 and CDR2 are MGHRA and YSYEKL. The CDR3 covers 13 residues. V was trimmed by 0 bases and J by 2 bases, leaving 4 bases between them. This chain's CDR3 is CASSQESNTEAFF. The CDR3 coding sequence is TGCGCCAGCAGCCAAGAATCTAACACTGAAGCTTTCTTT.